Included here is one T cell receptor (beta chain) sequence, with context. The antigen is undetermined. This entry belongs to a study of beta chain features in type 1 diabetes. The whole isolated RNA underwent reverse transcription, so sequencing captured expressed TCRB transcripts. Method: immunoSEQ multiplex PCR; TCRdb's copy keeps in-frame clones and lacks some. In the table there are 300,000 to 450,000 clones, 9.5% to 10% of which are singletons. The CDR3 loop spans 15 amino acids. The V gene lost 0 bases and the J gene lost 6 bases, with 13 bases spanning the gap. The germline CDR1 and CDR2 sequences are SGHRS and YFSETQ. Study results and limitations: Moderate yet significant TCRB CDR3 shortening was seen in Type 1 diabetes patients in all four CD4+ subsets.

Material: central memory CD4+ T cells from blood. The V gene is TRBV5-1, the J gene TRBJ2-1, with D unclear. The TCR sequence derives from a man aged 25-40 years with type 1 diabetes. The CDR3 region is CASSLDGISSNEQFF. The DNA for the CDR3 is TGCGCCAGCAGCTTGGATGGGATCAGTTCCAATGAGCAGTTCTTC.